This passage covers 25 T cell receptor beta chains from one sample sequenced in a study of cytomegalovirus exposure and HLA in healthy donors. PCR was performed using 60 Vbeta and 13 Jbeta primers. Sequencing was performed with immunoSEQ multiplex PCR; in TCRdb, only in-frame clones are kept and a portion is missing. The sample gives about 190,000 clones, more than 75% of which show up once; approximately 2% is in the top ten. The material sequenced was PBMCs. The receptors were sampled from a young woman in good health and CMV-seronegative.

The chain carries TRBV7-2 and TRBJ2-3; 12 positions match TRBD2. This CDR3 has 18 residues. From germline, CDR1 is SGHTA and CDR2 FQGNSA. J lost 3 bases, V lost 1 base, and 8 bases had no gene match. CDR3 residues: CASSLVGLAGGRTDTQYF. DNA of the CDR3: TGTGCCAGCAGCTTAGTGGGGCTAGCGGGAGGGCGGACAGATACGCAGTATTTT.

V is TRBV7-9 and J is TRBJ2-7; D uncertain. Germline-derived CDR1 and CDR2 are SEHNR and FQNEAQ (reference sequence). This CDR3 is 12 amino acids long. Trimming cost V 1 base and J 4 bases, with 5 bases left between them. The CDR3 DNA reads as TGTGCCAGCAGCTTAGAACGGTACGAGCAGTACTTC. Translated: CASSLERYEQYF.

The sample holds one count of this clone. V is TRBV7-6 and J is TRBJ2-1; 9 nucleotides line up with TRBD2. Per germline, CDR1 SGHVS and CDR2 FNYEAQ. This CDR3 spans 18 amino acids. Losses at the gene ends were 10 bases for V and 10 bases for J; bases not matched to a gene: 26. CDR3 region: CATLDSGRREGGPGEQFF. CDR3 DNA: TGTGCCACCTTGGACAGCGGGAGGCGGGAAGGAGGGCCGGGGGAGCAGTTCTTC. Supplemented by reference TRBV7-6 and TRBJ2-1, the full variable domain reads GAGVSQSPRYKVTKRGQDVALRCDPISGHVSLYWYRQALGQGPEFLTYFNYEAQQDKSGLPNDRFSAERPEGSISTLTIQRTEQRDSAMYRCATLDSGRREGGPGEQFFGPGTRLTVL.

In this sample, this clone turned up a few times. V gene TRBV4-1 combines with J gene TRBJ1-4; D gene uncertain. There are 13 residues in the CDR3. V was trimmed by 1 base and J by 10 bases, leaving 10 bases between them. Germline loops: CDR1 MGHRA, CDR2 YSYEKL. Here the CDR3 reads CASSQVGSRKLFF. CDR3 nucleotide sequence: TGCGCCAGCAGCCAAGTAGGGAGTAGAAAACTGTTTTTT.

V gene TRBV5-1 combines with J gene TRBJ2-5, with TRBD1 as a possible D gene (6 bases). This CDR3 spans 13 amino acids. The V end lost 4 bases, the J end lost 5 bases, and 12 bases lay between the germline ends. Germline CDR1 and CDR2: SGHRS and YFSETQ. The DNA of the CDR3 is TGCGCCAGCAGCCTACAGAGGGGGGAGACCCAGTACTTC. It yields the protein CASSLQRGETQYF.

This clone is a singleton in its sample. The chain links TRBV11-2 to TRBJ1-1, with D perhaps TRBD1 (5 bases). The CDR3 covers 15 residues. Per the germline V gene, CDR1 is SGHAT and CDR2 is FQNNGV. Trimming took 0 bases from V and 4 from J, leaving 12 bases between them. DNA for the CDR3: TGTGCCAGCAGCTTAGATCACTTCGGGGGCACTGAAGCTTTCTTT. This sequence encodes CASSLDHFGGTEAFF. Full variable domain (outside the CDR3, taken from reference TRBV11-2 and TRBJ1-1): EAGVAQSPRYKIIEKRQSVAFWCNPISGHATLYWYQQILGQGPKLLIQFQNNGVVDDSQLPKDRFSAERLKGVDSTLKIQPAKLEDSAVYLCASSLDHFGGTEAFFGQGTRLTVV.

V usage is TRBV9 and J usage is TRBJ2-5, with TRBD2 matching 15 bases. This CDR3 spans 20 amino acids. Germline V gene sequence: CDR1 SGDLS, CDR2 YYNGEE. J lost 0 bases, V lost 3 bases, and 12 bases had no gene match. The CDR3 sequence: CASSGSPGLAGGPNQETQYF. The CDR3 nucleotides read TGTGCCAGCAGCGGCTCCCCGGGACTAGCGGGGGGCCCCAACCAAGAGACCCAGTACTTC. Drawing the rest from reference TRBV9 and TRBJ2-5, the complete variable domain is DSGVTQTPKHLITATGQRVTLRCSPRSGDLSVYWYQQSLDQGLQFLIQYYNGEERAKGNILERFSAQQFPDLHSELNLSSLELGDSALYFCASSGSPGLAGGPNQETQYFGPGTRLLVL.

The rearrangement uses TRBV30 and TRBJ2-1, with 10 nucleotides matching TRBD2. After removal of 0 bases from V and 6 bases from J, the junction contained 11 bases not matched to a gene. Germline V gives CDR1 GTSNPN, CDR2 SVGIG (reference sequence). The length of the CDR3 is 17 residues. The CDR3 sequence is CAWSVKLAGETGNEQFF. CDR3 nucleotide sequence: TGTGCCTGGAGTGTAAAGCTAGCGGGAGAAACAGGCAATGAGCAGTTCTTC.

V usage is TRBV11-2 and J usage is TRBJ2-7; maybe TRBD1 (6 bases). The CDR3 loop spans 14 amino acids. The V end was cut by 7 bases, the J end by 1 base, with 14 bases between. CDR1 and CDR2 from the germline V gene are SGHAT and FQNNGV. CDR3 in amino acids: CASTSNQGSYEQYF. CDR3 bases: TGTGCCAGCACCTCCAACCAGGGGTCCTACGAGCAGTACTTC.

This rearrangement joins TRBV6-7 to TRBJ2-3, with TRBD1 identical over 7 bases. TRBV6-7 is an open reading frame whose function is uncertain. J was trimmed by 4 bases and V by 1 base; bases with no gene match: 5. This CDR3 region has 15 residues. This CDR3 reads CASSYCRGKPDTQYF. The CDR3 DNA is TGTGCCAGCAGTTACTGCAGGGGGAAGCCAGATACGCAGTATTTT.

The V gene is TRBV5-3, the J gene TRBJ1-2; possibly TRBD1 for D (5 bases). TRBV5-3 is sorted into the ORF group, with uncertain function. The CDR3 covers 13 residues. V was shortened by 4 bases and J by 6 bases, with 13 bases between the two germline ends. The CDR3, as DNA: TGTGCCAGAAGCCAATCCGGGGGTCATGGCTACACCTTC. It codes for CARSQSGGHGYTF.

This chain connects TRBV19 to TRBJ1-2; D not resolved. The V end lost 3 bases, the J end lost 2 bases, and 7 bases lay between the germline ends. CDR1 LNHDA and CDR2 SQIVND come from the germline V gene (reference sequence). This CDR3 comprises 13 residues. The CDR3 coding sequence is TGTGCCAGTAGTATTAACGAGAACTATGGCTACACCTTC. Protein: CASSINENYGYTF.

The chain joins TRBV2 to TRBJ2-5; the D gene is possibly TRBD2 (7 bases). V shed 4 bases and J shed 5 bases, with 17 bases lying between them. This CDR3 comprises 15 residues. Germline CDR1 is SNHLY and CDR2 is FYNNEI. The DNA of the CDR3 is TGTGCCAGCAGTGCACGCAAGGGAGGGGGGGAGACCCAGTACTTC. Protein product: CASSARKGGGETQYF.

J is TRBJ2-2 and V is TRBV30; 8 bases map to TRBD1. V lost 5 bases and J lost 5; bases outside the gene matches: 10. Germline CDR1 is GTSNPN and CDR2 is SVGIG (reference sequence). This CDR3 comprises 15 residues. The CDR3 coding sequence is TGTGCCTGGCAGACAGGGGCAATACGGACCGGGGAGCTGTTTTTT. This sequence encodes CAWQTGAIRTGELFF.

The chain combines TRBV7-9 with TRBJ1-4, with D possibly TRBD1 on 5 matching bases. Germline CDR1 SEHNR, CDR2 FQNEAQ (reference sequence). V was cut by 1 base and J by 8 bases, with 14 bases left in between. The CDR3 runs to 15 residues. The CDR3 protein is CASSLGSGGGEKLFF. The CDR3, as DNA: TGTGCCAGCAGCTTAGGATCAGGCGGGGGGGAAAAACTGTTTTTT.

The chain uses TRBV9 and TRBJ2-3; D possibly corresponds to TRBD2 (5 bases). V was cut by 3 bases and J by 4 bases, with 9 bases left in between. Germline CDR1 reads SGDLS; CDR2 reads YYNGEE. The CDR3 contains 13 residues. CDR3 sequence reads: CASSGGMADTQYF. The CDR3 region has the DNA TGTGCCAGCAGCGGAGGGATGGCAGATACGCAGTATTTT.

The chain employs TRBV9 and TRBJ2-5, with D perhaps TRBD2 (6 bases). The germline gives CDR1 SGDLS, CDR2 YYNGEE. This CDR3 spans 16 amino acids. V lost 10 bases to trimming and J lost 3 bases, with 25 bases between them. The CDR3 protein is CARTWASEEGEETQYF. The CDR3 coding sequence is TGTGCCCGAACCTGGGCTAGCGAGGAGGGTGAAGAGACCCAGTACTTC. Complete variable domain (other parts from reference TRBV9 and TRBJ2-5): DSGVTQTPKHLITATGQRVTLRCSPRSGDLSVYWYQQSLDQGLQFLIQYYNGEERAKGNILERFSAQQFPDLHSELNLSSLELGDSALYFCARTWASEEGEETQYFGPGTRLLVL.

The V gene is TRBV11-2, the J gene TRBJ2-1, with TRBD2 identical over 7 bases. This CDR3 spans 13 amino acids. Trimming removed 5 bases from V and 11 bases from J; junction bases left unmatched: 9. Germline CDR1 SGHAT, CDR2 FQNNGV. The CDR3 nucleotides are TGTGCCAGCAGCCCAGGGACTACAATGAAGCAGTTCTTC. This sequence encodes CASSPGTTMKQFF.

The rearrangement joins TRBV27 to TRBJ2-2; 8 bases match TRBD2. Germline CDR1 is MNHEY and CDR2 is SMNVEV (reference sequence). V lost 2 bases to trimming and J lost 6 bases; unmatched junction nucleotides: 2. The CDR3 contains 14 residues. CDR3 in DNA: TGTGCCAGCAGTTTAATCGGGGGGGCCGGGGAGCTGTTTTTT. Protein sequence: CASSLIGGAGELFF.

The rearrangement links TRBV7-6 to TRBJ2-3; a possible D gene is TRBD2 (5 bases). Germline V gene lookup returns CDR1 SGHVS and CDR2 FNYEAQ. V dropped 0 bases and J dropped 2 bases, with 9 bases sitting between them. CDR3 size: 15 residues. CDR3 DNA sequence: TGTGCCAGCAGCTTAGCGGGAGCCCCCACAGATACGCAGTATTTT. Translation: CASSLAGAPTDTQYF.

The chain joins TRBV4-2 to TRBJ2-5, with a weak D call TRBD1 (6 bases). The CDR3 sequence is 16 residues long. The germline V and J ends were trimmed by 1 base and 5 bases, with 17 bases remaining between them. Germline V lookup: CDR1 LGHNA, CDR2 YNFKEQ. CDR3 amino acids: CASSQVAYSQGETQYF. The CDR3 DNA reads TGTGCCAGCAGCCAAGTTGCATATAGTCAGGGGGAGACCCAGTACTTC.

The V gene is TRBV7-2, the J gene TRBJ2-7; 9 nucleotides align to TRBD2. The ends lost 5 bases at V and 7 bases at J; junction bases unmatched: 6. Germline assignment: CDR1 SGHTA and CDR2 FQGNSA. This CDR3 comprises 13 residues. The CDR3, as DNA: TGTGCCAGCAGCCAGGGACTAGCAAATGAGCAGTACTTC. Translated: CASSQGLANEQYF. Full variable domain (outside the CDR3, taken from reference TRBV7-2 and TRBJ2-7): GAGVSQSPSNKVTEKGKDVELRCDPISGHTALYWYRQSLGQGLEFLIYFQGNSAPDKSGLPSDRFSAERTGGSVSTLTIQRTQQEDSAVYLCASSQGLANEQYFGPGTRLTVT.

This chain connects TRBV13 to TRBJ2-2; D gene uncertain. Trimming shortened V by 3 bases and J by 5 bases, and 10 bases separated the two germline ends. Germline V gene sequence: CDR1 PRHDT, CDR2 FYEKMQ (reference sequence). The length of the CDR3 is 14 residues. CDR3 bases: TGTGCCAGCAGCTTTCTCGGTGTGACCGGGGAGCTGTTTTTT. This gives the protein CASSFLGVTGELFF.

The CDR3: CASSLLLGTYNSPLHF. CDR3 coding DNA: TGTGCCAGCAGCTTGTTGCTGGGCACCTATAATTCACCCCTCCACTTT. The chain uses TRBV5-8 and TRBJ1-6; D is undetermined. Per the germline V gene, CDR1 is SGHTS and CDR2 is YDEGEE. Trimming cost V 1 base and J 2 bases, with 10 bases left between them. CDR3 size: 16 residues.

The rearrangement links TRBV4-3 to TRBJ1-1, with TRBD1 matching 10 bases. The CDR3 length is 17 residues. V lost 4 bases and J lost 4; bases outside the gene matches: 12. The germline CDR1 and CDR2 sequences are LGHNA and YSLEER. The CDR3 is CASSLTTPGQGSTEAFF. The CDR3 coding sequence is TGCGCCAGCAGCCTTACAACTCCGGGACAGGGGAGCACTGAAGCTTTCTTT.